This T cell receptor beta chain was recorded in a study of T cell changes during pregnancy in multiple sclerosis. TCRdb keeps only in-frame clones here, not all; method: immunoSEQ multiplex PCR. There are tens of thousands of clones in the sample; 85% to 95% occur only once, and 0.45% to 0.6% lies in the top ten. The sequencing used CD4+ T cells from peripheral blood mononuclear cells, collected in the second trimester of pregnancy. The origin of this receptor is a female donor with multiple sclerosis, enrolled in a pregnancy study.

Here the CDR3 reads CASSVELRGEAFF. The CDR3 DNA reads as TGTGCCAGCAGCGTAGAACTCCGGGGTGAAGCTTTCTTT. The gene calls are TRBV9 and TRBJ1-1; no definite D call. Germline V CDR1 and CDR2: SGDLS, YYNGEE. V lost 0 bases and J lost 7, with 10 bases in between. The CDR3 extends over 13 amino acids. Full variable domain (remainder filled in from reference TRBV9 and TRBJ1-1): DSGVTQTPKHLITATGQRVTLRCSPRSGDLSVYWYQQSLDQGLQFLIQYYNGEERAKGNILERFSAQQFPDLHSELNLSSLELGDSALYFCASSVELRGEAFFGQGTRLTVV.